This is a list of T cell receptor beta chains from one sample in a study of regulatory T cells in long-lasting Graves disease. MiXCR, applied by TCRdb to the multiplex PCR reads, yields one record per CDR3 protein. The table lists 350,000 to 500,000 distinct CDR3 sequences, around 20% of them singletons, with roughly 13% in the top ten. Sequencing used peripheral blood mononuclear cells (PBMCs), obtained when the disease was refractory, from a patient treated with antithyroid drugs. These receptors were collected from a female donor with Graves disease. Both conserved end residues are trimmed from each CDR3. The order of the fields is V gene, J gene, CDR3 protein.

>TRBV27|TRBJ2-3
ASSSFPTDTQY
>TRBV7-3|TRBJ1-2
ASSLQAGDGYT
>TRBV3-1|TRBJ2-7
ASSQEGTYEQY
>TRBV9|TRBJ1-4
ASSVSPLGTNEKLF
>TRBV28|TRBJ2-7
ASSFLLGQVKEQY
>TRBV4-2|TRBJ2-7
ASSQDGLQPSYEQY
>TRBV27|TRBJ2-2
ASSSTSGSSTTGELF
>TRBV19|TRBJ2-7
ASSTGPLGNEQY
>TRBV24-1|TRBJ2-7
ATSDLDTEQY
>TRBV5-1|TRBJ2-7
ASSLATGRQDEQY
>TRBV19|TRBJ1-5
ASVGSGQPQH
>TRBV29-1|TRBJ2-4
SVESIAGGPSVAKNIQY
>TRBV10-3|TRBJ1-1
AISDVNTEAF
>TRBV4-1|TRBJ2-7
ASSQLAATPYEQY
>TRBV12-3/TRBV12-4|TRBJ2-3
ASSPVLYTDTQY
>TRBV6-1|TRBJ2-7
ASRSRQGHEQY
>TRBV2|TRBJ2-2
ASTGGDTGELF
>TRBV10-3|TRBJ2-3
AISRDSGDTQY
>TRBV27|TRBJ2-5
ASTLPGKGGETQY
>TRBV18|TRBJ2-5
ASSPSETQY
>TRBV20-1|TRBJ2-5
SAQSPEGLADQETQY
>TRBV3-1|TRBJ1-5
ASSHGVGQPQH
>TRBV11-2|TRBJ2-5
ASSLAGTSEKTQY
>TRBV12-3/TRBV12-4|TRBJ1-3
ASTRDIVSNTIY
>TRBV28|TRBJ2-5
ASSSVGPKETQY
>TRBV28|TRBJ1-1
ASSSSGTGNTDAF
>TRBV5-1|TRBJ2-1
ASSQAITDRGVGNEQF
>TRBV20-1|TRBJ2-5
SAALAGVEETQY
>TRBV28|TRBJ2-5
ASSEWGPQDRETQY
>TRBV28|TRBJ1-6
ASSSGTGGASPLH
>TRBV20-1|TRBJ2-7
SARRGQGAYEQY
>TRBV19|TRBJ1-1
ASRGEGSVEAF
>TRBV7-2|TRBJ2-7
ASSLSPTDSYEQY
>TRBV28|TRBJ2-5
ASNLGSGRETQY
>TRBV6-1|TRBJ1-2
ASRDTATSNYGYT
>TRBV3-1|TRBJ1-2
ASSQERIYGYT
>TRBV28|TRBJ2-5
ASSLRFWREGFQETQY
>TRBV28|TRBJ1-1
ASSLGGRDMNTEAF
>TRBV19|TRBJ1-1
ASRQGQPNTEAF
>TRBV5-1|TRBJ2-7
ASSDHRSYEQY
>TRBV28|TRBJ1-5
TSSSPNQPQH
>TRBV7-6|TRBJ2-7
ASSLVSSGNTYEQY
>TRBV7-9|TRBJ2-5
ASSWTGFGETQY
>TRBV9|TRBJ2-5
ASSVPGSETQY
>TRBV20-1|TRBJ2-7
SARVGTGGESSYEQY
>TRBV10-3|TRBJ2-5
AIKTSGGLGETQY
>TRBV5-6|TRBJ2-1
ASSLTDYNEQF
>TRBV6-2/TRBV6-3|TRBJ2-2
ASATGAYTGELF
>TRBV2|TRBJ2-5
ASSDSLAELRETQY
>TRBV24-1|TRBJ2-6
ATSGRSQNSGANVLT
>TRBV6-1|TRBJ1-2
AITKTGLIYGYT
>TRBV7-9|TRBJ1-2
ASSTHIGTSYGYT
>TRBV2|TRBJ2-5
ASPDLPQETQY
>TRBV14|TRBJ2-6
ASSKAGSGANVLT
>TRBV12-3/TRBV12-4|TRBJ1-5
ASSSGRGSNQPQH
>TRBV27|TRBJ1-2
ASSTTAGVGYT